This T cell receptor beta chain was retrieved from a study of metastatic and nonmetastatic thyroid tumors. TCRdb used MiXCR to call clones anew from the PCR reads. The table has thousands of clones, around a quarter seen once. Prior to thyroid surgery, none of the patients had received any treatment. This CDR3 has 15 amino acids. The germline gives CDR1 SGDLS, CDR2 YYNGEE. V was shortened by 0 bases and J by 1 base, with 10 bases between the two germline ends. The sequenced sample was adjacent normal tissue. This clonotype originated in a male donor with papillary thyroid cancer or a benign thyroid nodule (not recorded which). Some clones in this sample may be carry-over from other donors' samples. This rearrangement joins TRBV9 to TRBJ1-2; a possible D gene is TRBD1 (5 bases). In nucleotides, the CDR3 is TGTGCCAGCAGCGTAGATTGGCAGGGTAACTATGGCTACACCTTC. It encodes CASSVDWQGNYGYTF.